This T cell receptor (beta chain) was sequenced in a study of T cells in localized non-small cell lung cancer. The CDR3 spans 12 residues. The ends were cut back, 7 bases at V and 2 bases at J, with 9 bases in the middle. In germline, CDR1 is MNHNY, CDR2 SVGAGI (reference sequence). The repertoire was sequenced with immunoSEQ multiplex PCR; TCRdb's copy has only in-frame clones and lacks some. The data show some 12,000 clones, with around four fifths seen just once and more than 15% held by the top ten. The source is a male donor at least 60 years old with stage I lung adenocarcinoma. Specimen: peripheral blood, collected before any cancer treatment. The chain combines TRBV6-6 with TRBJ2-7; the D is unclear. DNA of the CDR3: TGTGCCAGCATCGGTGGCCCCTACGAGCAGTACTTC. It yields the protein CASIGGPYEQYF.